This T cell receptor (beta chain) was found in a study of cytomegalovirus exposure and HLA in healthy donors. Findings and caveats of the study: Under in vitro conditions, three CMV-associated chains were confirmed as specific for CMV antigens.

The sample holds a few counts of this clone. Its antigen remains unidentified. CDR1 and CDR2 (germline): SGHTA, FQGNSA. V was pared by 2 bases and J by 10 bases, with 15 bases between. The CDR3 runs 15 residues. The PCR employed 60 Vbeta primers together with 13 Jbeta primers. Clones were read by immunoSEQ multiplex PCR, and TCRdb kept only the in-frame ones, dropping some. Found here are 95,000 to 100,000 clones, 75% of them singletons; the top ten hold under 11%. Regarding donors, all were healthy bone marrow donors. This receptor was identified in a man in his fifties or sixties in good health and CMV-seronegative. The source material was PBMCs. This chain uses TRBV7-2 with TRBJ1-6; D unclear. Here the CDR3 reads CASSLPPRGYSPLHF. CDR3 DNA: TGTGCCAGCAGCTTACCCCCACGGGGTTACTCACCCCTCCACTTT.